The present T cell receptor (beta chain) was sequenced within a study of control samples from healthy donors and cancer patients. The ends lost 2 bases at V and 6 bases at J; junction bases unmatched: 11. This CDR3 comprises 18 residues. Germline V CDR1 and CDR2: SGHVS, FNYEAQ. Libraries were prepared by immunoSEQ multiplex PCR; TCRdb keeps only in-frame clonotypes and omits some of them. The sample has about 180,000 clones; nearly 90% are singletons. J is TRBJ2-1 and V is TRBV7-6; 12 bases match TRBD2. The material sequenced was blood. The receptor's source is a woman aged 50 to 60 in good health. The CDR3 reads CASSLRPSGGALVNEQFF. CDR3 bases: TGTGCCAGCAGCTTAAGGCCTAGCGGGGGGGCCCTAGTCAATGAGCAGTTCTTC.